This T cell receptor beta chain was identified in a study of shared clonotypes between healthy human individuals. Study conclusions and caveats: Shared clonotypes: about 4.6% naive CD4, roughly 3.8% naive CD8, about 2.2% memory CD4, approximately 0.41% memory CD8. Non-shared clonotypes had lower generation probabilities than those shared by all four donors. Despite large depth, sorted-subset datasets appeared incompletely sequenced.

A word on this clone: Antigen unknown.

The CDR3 runs to 19 residues. With V trimmed by 0 bases and J by 6 bases, 17 bases remained unmatched. The germline V gene has CDR1 LGHNA and CDR2 YSLEER. Data came from immunoSEQ multiplex PCR; TCRdb stores just in-frame clones and leaves some out. The table has roughly 1,100,000 clones, roughly 75% seen once. The TCR sequence derives from a man in his late teens or twenties in good health. Sequencing was performed on memory CD4+ T cells sorted from blood. Subset: CD45RA-negative fraction. The chain joins TRBV4-3 to TRBJ1-1; 9 bases agree with TRBD1. The CDR3 DNA sequence: TGCGCCAGCAGCCAAGATTTTGTTACAGGGGGCGCGTCTTTGGCTGAAGCTTTCTTT. It yields the protein CASSQDFVTGGASLAEAFF.